The 18 T cell receptor beta chains listed next were all sequenced from one sample in a study of T cell responses to AZD1222 COVID-19 vaccine. The method was immunoSEQ multiplex PCR; TCRdb's version includes in-frame clones alone and lacks a portion of them. The sample contains around 120,000 clones, roughly 92% of which appear only once. The sample here was peripheral blood, taken 28 days after the second AZD1222 dose. All receptors derive from an adult who received the AZD1222 COVID-19 vaccine.

The V and J genes are TRBV6-5 and TRBJ2-7, with D maybe TRBD2 (6 bases). V lost 0 bases, J lost 3 bases, and 9 bases lay in between. The CDR3 is 14 amino acids. Germline V gene lookup returns CDR1 MNHEY and CDR2 SVGAGI. CDR3 coding DNA: TGTGCCAGCAGTTACTCGCGGGGCCTCTACGAGCAGTACTTC. This sequence encodes CASSYSRGLYEQYF.

The chain recombines TRBV2 with TRBJ1-2; D is unclear. CDR1 and CDR2 from the germline V gene are SNHLY and FYNNEI. The CDR3 is made up of 17 amino acids. Trimming removed 7 bases from V and 0 bases from J, with 21 bases in between. CDR3 in DNA: TGTGCCAGCATGAGTACGGGGAAGTGGGTTGCTAACTATGGCTACACCTTC. This sequence encodes CASMSTGKWVANYGYTF.

To note about this clone: Other DNA sequences in the sample encode the same CDR3. The rearrangement links TRBV29-1 to TRBJ1-1; D unresolved. CDR3 length: 12 amino acids. CDR1 SQVTM and CDR2 ANQGSEA come from the germline V gene. Trimming cost V 2 bases and J 1 base, with 5 bases left between them. In DNA form, the CDR3 reads TGCAGCGTTGAACCGGGGAACACTGAAGCTTTCTTT. The encoded protein is CSVEPGNTEAFF.

The chain carries TRBV6-6 and TRBJ1-1, with a tentative D call TRBD1 (5 bases). The CDR3 spans 14 residues. Trimming removed 6 bases from V and 7 bases from J, with 18 bases in between. Germline V gene data show CDR1 as MNHNY and CDR2 as SVGAGI (reference sequence). The CDR3 DNA sequence: TGTGCCAGCAGCTCCCAGGGTTATGGTGTTGAAGCTTTCTTT. This encodes CASSSQGYGVEAFF.

V and J are TRBV18 and TRBJ1-1, with 7 nucleotides matching TRBD1. This CDR3 contains 13 residues. J was trimmed by 3 bases and V by 4 bases; bases with no gene match: 2. Germline-derived CDR1 and CDR2 are KGHSH and LQKENI. The chain's CDR3 is CASSQTGDTEAFF. CDR3 nucleotide sequence: TGTGCCAGCTCACAAACAGGGGACACTGAAGCTTTCTTT.

The chain recombines TRBV28 with TRBJ2-6; 7 bases match TRBD2. After removal of 6 bases from V and 2 bases from J, the junction contained 4 bases not matched to a gene. Germline CDR1 is MDHEN and CDR2 is SYDVKM. The CDR3 is 15 residues long. The DNA of the CDR3 is TGTGCCAGCAGGGGAGGGCAGGCTGGGGCCAACGTCCTGACTTTC. Protein: CASRGGQAGANVLTF.

The V and J genes are TRBV7-2 and TRBJ1-4, with a possible D match to TRBD1 (5 bases). Germline V gene data show CDR1 as SGHTA and CDR2 as FQGNSA. The CDR3 extends over 13 amino acids. V was trimmed by 3 bases and J by 6 bases, leaving 8 bases between them. The CDR3 region has the DNA TGTGCCAGCAGCTTCCTGGGGGATGAAAAACTGTTTTTT. Its protein is CASSFLGDEKLFF.

The rearrangement joins TRBV19 to TRBJ2-3; unclear D gene. The CDR3 covers 13 residues. CDR1 is LNHDA, CDR2 SQIVND, per germline (reference sequence). V lost 4 bases, J lost 2 bases, and 7 bases lay in between. The CDR3 nucleotides read TGTGCCAGTAGTACTCAAGTCACAGATACGCAGTATTTT. Protein sequence: CASSTQVTDTQYF.

The chain couples TRBV2 to TRBJ2-3, with a possible D match to TRBD2 (5 bases). This CDR3 has 14 amino acids. V was shortened by 7 bases and J by 0 bases, with 11 bases between the two germline ends. CDR1 SNHLY and CDR2 FYNNEI come from the germline V gene. CDR3 nucleotides: TGTGCCAGCACCGGTCCGGGAAGCACAGATACGCAGTATTTT. Encoded protein: CASTGPGSTDTQYF. The full variable domain, completed using reference TRBV2 and TRBJ2-3, is EPEVTQTPSHQVTQMGQEVILRCVPISNHLYFYWYRQILGQKVEFLVSFYNNEISEKSEIFDDQFSVERPDGSNFTLKIRSTKLEDSAMYFCASTGPGSTDTQYFGPGTRLTVL.

The chain is built from TRBV2 and TRBJ1-1; possibly TRBD1 for D (5 bases). Germline-derived CDR1 and CDR2 are SNHLY and FYNNEI. This CDR3 is 14 amino acids long. V shed 5 bases and J shed 3 bases, with 13 bases lying between them. The CDR3 DNA reads as TGTGCCAGCAGTTACCGGGACTGGTACACTGAAGCTTTCTTT. Its protein product is CASSYRDWYTEAFF.

This chain connects TRBV9 to TRBJ2-5; tentatively, D is TRBD2 (5 bases). The CDR3 is made up of 12 amino acids. CDR1 and CDR2 (germline): SGDLS, YYNGEE. Trimming removed 4 bases from V and 4 bases from J, with 8 bases in between. DNA of the CDR3: TGTGCCAGCAGCAGAGGGTTAGAGACCCAGTACTTC. Protein sequence: CASSRGLETQYF.

V usage is TRBV5-6 and J usage is TRBJ2-7, with TRBD1 matching 9 bases. The ends lost 0 bases at V and 7 bases at J; junction bases unmatched: 5. Germline V gene data show CDR1 as SGHDT and CDR2 as YYEEEE. The CDR3 sequence is 14 residues long. CDR3 coding DNA: TGTGCCAGCAGCTTGGCTGACAGGGGGAAAGAGCAGTACTTC. The encoded protein is CASSLADRGKEQYF.

This chain joins TRBV3-1 (or the pseudogene TRBV3-2) and TRBJ2-2; TRBD1 matches at 7 bases. V trimming: 6 bases; J trimming: 0 bases; junction bases outside the gene matches: 4. CDR1 and CDR2 from the germline V gene are LGHDT and YNNKEL (reference sequence). The CDR3 is made up of 15 amino acids. The CDR3 nucleotides read TGTGCCAGCAGTTACAGGGGTTCGAACACCGGGGAGCTGTTTTTT. It is translated as CASSYRGSNTGELFF.

The genes are TRBV6-2 or TRBV6-3 and TRBJ1-4; D gene unclear. Germline V gives CDR1 MNHEY, CDR2 SVGEGT. The CDR3 length is 12 residues. Trimming cost V 5 bases and J 5 bases, with 6 bases left between them. DNA for the CDR3: TGTGCCAGCAGTCACCTCAATGAAAAACTGTTTTTT. Translated: CASSHLNEKLFF.

The gene calls are TRBV6-5 and TRBJ2-7; a weak D match, TRBD2 (5 bases). The germline V gene has CDR1 MNHEY and CDR2 SVGAGI. V shed 6 bases and J shed 0 bases, with 12 bases lying between them. The CDR3 totals 14 residues. The CDR3 DNA reads as TGTGCCAGCAGGAGGGTAGCAGTCTCCTACGAGCAGTACTTC. Protein sequence: CASRRVAVSYEQYF.

J is TRBJ1-3 and V is TRBV14; D not resolved. Germline V lookup: CDR1 SGHDN, CDR2 FVKESK. The CDR3 is 15 residues long. Trimming cost V 2 bases and J 0 bases, with 8 bases left between them. CDR3 residues: CASSQMVISGNTIYF. CDR3 in DNA: TGTGCCAGCAGCCAAATGGTTATCTCTGGAAACACCATATATTTT.

The rearrangement uses TRBV27 and TRBJ1-5; D is ambiguous. CDR3 length: 14 amino acids. Trimming took off 6 bases at V and 0 bases at J, with 9 bases between the two ends. Per germline, CDR1 MNHEY and CDR2 SMNVEV (reference sequence). In nucleotides, the CDR3 is TGTGCCAGCAGGGCCCGATATAGCAATCAGCCCCAGCATTTT. Translated, it gives CASRARYSNQPQHF.

This clone was seen more than once but under ten times. The rearrangement joins TRBV5-1 to TRBJ2-2; 7 bases match TRBD2. V dropped 1 base and J dropped 7; count of bases not matched to a gene: 7. The CDR3 consists of 15 residues. The germline gives CDR1 SGHRS, CDR2 YFSETQ. CDR3 residues: CASSLIAGAGGELFF. CDR3 in DNA: TGCGCCAGCAGCTTGATCGCGGGAGCGGGCGGGGAGCTGTTTTTT.